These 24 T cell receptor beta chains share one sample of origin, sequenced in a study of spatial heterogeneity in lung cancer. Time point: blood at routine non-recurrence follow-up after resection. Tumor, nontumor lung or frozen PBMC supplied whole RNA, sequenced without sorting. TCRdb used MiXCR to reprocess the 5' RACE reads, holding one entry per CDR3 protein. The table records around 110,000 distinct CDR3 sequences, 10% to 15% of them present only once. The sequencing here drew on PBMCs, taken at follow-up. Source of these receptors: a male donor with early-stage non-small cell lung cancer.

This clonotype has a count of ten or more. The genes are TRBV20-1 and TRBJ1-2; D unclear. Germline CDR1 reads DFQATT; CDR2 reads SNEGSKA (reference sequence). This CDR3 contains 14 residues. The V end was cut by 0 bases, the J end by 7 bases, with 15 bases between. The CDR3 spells CSARDGRGPTGYTF. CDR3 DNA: TGCAGTGCTAGAGACGGGCGCGGTCCGACTGGCTACACCTTC.

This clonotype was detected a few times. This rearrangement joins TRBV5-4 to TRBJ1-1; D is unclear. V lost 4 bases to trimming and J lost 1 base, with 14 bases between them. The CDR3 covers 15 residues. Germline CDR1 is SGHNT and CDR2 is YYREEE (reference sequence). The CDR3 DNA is TGTGCCAGCAGCCCAACAGCGAGAGCGAACACTGAAGCTTTCTTT. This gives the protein CASSPTARANTEAFF.

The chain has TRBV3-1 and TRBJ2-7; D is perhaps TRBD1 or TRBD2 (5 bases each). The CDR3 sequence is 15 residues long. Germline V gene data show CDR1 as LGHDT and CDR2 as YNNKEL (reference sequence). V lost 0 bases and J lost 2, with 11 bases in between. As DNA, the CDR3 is TGTGCCAGCAGCCAAGATCGGGGCGGACCCTACGAGCAGTACTTC. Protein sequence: CASSQDRGGPYEQYF.

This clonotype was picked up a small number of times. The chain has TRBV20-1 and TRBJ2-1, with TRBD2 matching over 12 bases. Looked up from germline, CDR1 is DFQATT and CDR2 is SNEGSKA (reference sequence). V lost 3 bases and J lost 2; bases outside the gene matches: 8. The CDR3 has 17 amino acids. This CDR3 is CSASWLAGGRPYNEQFF. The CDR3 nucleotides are TGCAGTGCTAGTTGGCTAGCGGGGGGGAGACCCTACAATGAGCAGTTCTTC.

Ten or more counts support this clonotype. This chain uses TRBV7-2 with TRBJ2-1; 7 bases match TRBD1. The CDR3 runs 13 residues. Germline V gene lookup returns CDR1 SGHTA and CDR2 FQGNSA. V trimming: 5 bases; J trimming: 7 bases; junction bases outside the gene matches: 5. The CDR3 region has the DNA TGTGCCAGCAGCACGCGACAGGGAAATGAGCAGTTCTTC. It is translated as CASSTRQGNEQFF.

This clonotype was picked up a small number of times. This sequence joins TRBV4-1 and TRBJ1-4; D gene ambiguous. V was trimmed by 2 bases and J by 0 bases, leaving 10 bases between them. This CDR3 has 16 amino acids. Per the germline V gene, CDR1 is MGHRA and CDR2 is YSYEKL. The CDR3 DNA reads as TGCGCCAGCAGCCAAACTCCGACTGCAACTAATGAAAAACTGTTTTTT. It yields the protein CASSQTPTATNEKLFF.

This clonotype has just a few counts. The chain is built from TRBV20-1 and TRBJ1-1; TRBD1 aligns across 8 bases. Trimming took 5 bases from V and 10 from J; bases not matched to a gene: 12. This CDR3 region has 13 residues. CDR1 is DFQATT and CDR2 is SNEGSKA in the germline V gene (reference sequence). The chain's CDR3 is CSASNGQGLGAFF. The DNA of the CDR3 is TGCAGTGCTTCCAACGGACAGGGACTAGGAGCTTTCTTT.

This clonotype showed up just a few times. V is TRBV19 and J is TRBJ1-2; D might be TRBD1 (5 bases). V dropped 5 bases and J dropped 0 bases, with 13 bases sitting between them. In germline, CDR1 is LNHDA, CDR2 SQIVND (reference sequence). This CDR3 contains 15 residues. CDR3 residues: CASSLTGPANYGYTF. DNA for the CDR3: TGTGCCAGTAGTCTAACAGGCCCAGCTAACTATGGCTACACCTTC.

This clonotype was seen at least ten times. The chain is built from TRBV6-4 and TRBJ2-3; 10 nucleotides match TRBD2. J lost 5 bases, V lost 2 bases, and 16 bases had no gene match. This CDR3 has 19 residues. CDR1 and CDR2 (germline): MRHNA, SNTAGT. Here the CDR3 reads CASSDLKRVEGLAKDTQYF. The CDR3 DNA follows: TGTGCCAGCAGTGACCTAAAACGGGTCGAGGGACTAGCGAAAGATACGCAGTATTTT.

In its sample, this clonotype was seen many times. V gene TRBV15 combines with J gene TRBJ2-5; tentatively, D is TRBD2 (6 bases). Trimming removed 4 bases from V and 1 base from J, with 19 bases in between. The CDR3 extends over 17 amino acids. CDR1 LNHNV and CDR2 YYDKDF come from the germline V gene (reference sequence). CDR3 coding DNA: TGTGCCACCAGCAACGAGGCGGCGGAGCGGGTCCAAGAGACCCAGTACTTC. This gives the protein CATSNEAAERVQETQYF.

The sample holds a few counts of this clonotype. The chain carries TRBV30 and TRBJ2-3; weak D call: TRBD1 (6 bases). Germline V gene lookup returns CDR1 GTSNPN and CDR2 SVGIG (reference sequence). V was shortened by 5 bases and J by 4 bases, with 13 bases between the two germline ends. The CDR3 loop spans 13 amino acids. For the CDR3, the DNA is TGTGCCTGGGCTACGGGACACCCAGATACGCAGTATTTT. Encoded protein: CAWATGHPDTQYF.

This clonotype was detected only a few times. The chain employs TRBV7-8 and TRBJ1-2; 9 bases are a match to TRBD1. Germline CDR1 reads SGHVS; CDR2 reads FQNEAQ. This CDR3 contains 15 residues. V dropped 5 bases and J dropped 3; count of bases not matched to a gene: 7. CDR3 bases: TGTGCCAGCAGCCCGGGACAGGGAAGGTACTATGGCTACACCTTC. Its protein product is CASSPGQGRYYGYTF.

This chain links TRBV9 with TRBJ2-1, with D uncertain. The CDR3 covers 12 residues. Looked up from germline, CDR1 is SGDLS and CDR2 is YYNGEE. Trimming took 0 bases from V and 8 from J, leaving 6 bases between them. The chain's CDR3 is CASSVVAYEQFF. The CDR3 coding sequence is TGTGCCAGCAGCGTAGTAGCTTATGAGCAGTTCTTC.

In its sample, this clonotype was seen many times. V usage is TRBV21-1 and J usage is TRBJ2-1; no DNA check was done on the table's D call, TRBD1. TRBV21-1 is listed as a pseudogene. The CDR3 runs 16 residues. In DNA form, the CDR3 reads TGTGCCAGCAACGAAGGGGGGACAGGGCAACACAATGAGCAGTTCTTC. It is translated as CASNEGGTGQHNEQFF.

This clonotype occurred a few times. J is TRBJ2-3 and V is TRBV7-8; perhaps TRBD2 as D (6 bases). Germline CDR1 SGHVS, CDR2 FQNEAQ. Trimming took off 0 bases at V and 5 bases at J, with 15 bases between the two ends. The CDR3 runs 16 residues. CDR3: CASSLAEGGAGDTQYF. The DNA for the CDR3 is TGTGCCAGCAGCTTAGCAGAAGGAGGGGCAGGAGATACGCAGTATTTT.

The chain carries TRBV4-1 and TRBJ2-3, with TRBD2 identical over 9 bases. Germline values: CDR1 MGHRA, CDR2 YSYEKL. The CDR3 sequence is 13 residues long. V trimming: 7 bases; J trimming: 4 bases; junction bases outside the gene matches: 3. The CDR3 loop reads CASKRGDADTQYF. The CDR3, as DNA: TGCGCCAGCAAGCGGGGGGATGCAGATACGCAGTATTTT.

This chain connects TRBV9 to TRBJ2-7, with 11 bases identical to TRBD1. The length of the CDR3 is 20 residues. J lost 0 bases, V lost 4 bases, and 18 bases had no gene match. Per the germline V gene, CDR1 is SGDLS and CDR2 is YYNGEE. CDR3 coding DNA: TGTGCCAGCAGCCCCGACCCCGGGACAGGGGGATACAGGAGCTCCTACGAGCAGTACTTC. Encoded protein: CASSPDPGTGGYRSSYEQYF.

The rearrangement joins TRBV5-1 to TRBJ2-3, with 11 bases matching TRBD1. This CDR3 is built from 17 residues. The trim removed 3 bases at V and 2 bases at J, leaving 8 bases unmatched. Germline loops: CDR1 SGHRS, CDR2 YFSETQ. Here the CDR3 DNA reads TGCGCCAGCAGCTCGCTGGGGACAGGGGGAGTCACAGATACGCAGTATTTT. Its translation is CASSSLGTGGVTDTQYF.

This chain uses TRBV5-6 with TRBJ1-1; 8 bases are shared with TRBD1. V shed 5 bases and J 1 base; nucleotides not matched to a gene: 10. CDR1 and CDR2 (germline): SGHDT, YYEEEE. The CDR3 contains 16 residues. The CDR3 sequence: CASRVRRTGKNTEAFF. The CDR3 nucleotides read TGTGCCAGCAGGGTAAGAAGGACAGGGAAGAACACTGAAGCTTTCTTT.

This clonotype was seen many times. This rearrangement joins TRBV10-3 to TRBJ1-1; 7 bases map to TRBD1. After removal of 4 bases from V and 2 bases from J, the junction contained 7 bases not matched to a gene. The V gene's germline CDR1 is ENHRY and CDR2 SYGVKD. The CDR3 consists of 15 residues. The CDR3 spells CAISGQGQINTEAFF. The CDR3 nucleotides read TGTGCCATCAGTGGCCAGGGACAGATTAACACTGAAGCTTTCTTT.

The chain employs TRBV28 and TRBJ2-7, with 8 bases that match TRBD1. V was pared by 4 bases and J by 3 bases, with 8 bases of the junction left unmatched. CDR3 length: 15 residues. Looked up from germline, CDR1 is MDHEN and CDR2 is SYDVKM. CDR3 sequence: CASSSDRGGHYEQYF. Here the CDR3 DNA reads TGTGCCAGCAGTTCTGACAGGGGCGGACACTACGAGCAGTACTTC.

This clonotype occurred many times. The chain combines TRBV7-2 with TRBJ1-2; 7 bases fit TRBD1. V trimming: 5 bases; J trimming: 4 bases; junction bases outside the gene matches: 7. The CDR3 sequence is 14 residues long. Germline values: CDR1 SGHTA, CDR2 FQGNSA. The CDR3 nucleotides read TGTGCCAGCAGCCCACAGGGGATTCTCTATGGCTACACCTTC. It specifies CASSPQGILYGYTF.

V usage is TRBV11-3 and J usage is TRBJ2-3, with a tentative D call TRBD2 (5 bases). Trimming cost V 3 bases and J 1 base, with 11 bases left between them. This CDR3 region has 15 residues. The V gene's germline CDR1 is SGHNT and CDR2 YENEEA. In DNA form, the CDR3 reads TGTGCCAGCAGCTTCGGGCGGGTGGGCACAGATACGCAGTATTTT. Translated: CASSFGRVGTDTQYF.

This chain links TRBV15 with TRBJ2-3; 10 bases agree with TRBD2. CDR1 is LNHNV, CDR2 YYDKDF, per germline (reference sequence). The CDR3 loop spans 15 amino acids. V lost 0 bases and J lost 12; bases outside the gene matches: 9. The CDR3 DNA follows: TGTGCCACCAGCAGAGAGCGTTCCGGGACTAGCGAACAGTATTTT. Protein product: CATSRERSGTSEQYF.